Sequencing of this T cell receptor (beta chain) was carried out in a study of shared clonotypes between healthy human individuals. With 5 bases removed from V and 6 bases from J, the gap between germline ends came to 16 bases. The CDR3 is 15 residues long. Germline V gene data show CDR1 as SEHNR and CDR2 as FQNEAQ (reference sequence). Using immunoSEQ multiplex PCR, the repertoire was profiled, and TCRdb retains in-frame clones only, with some absent. The sample records around 510,000 clones, roughly 72% being singletons. This TCR derives from a middle-aged woman in good health. Some clones in this sample may be carry-over from other donors' samples. Sample: PBMCs. The chain links TRBV7-9 to TRBJ2-2, with D maybe TRBD2 (6 bases). The CDR3 loop is CASSLPGTSSGELFF. Here the CDR3 DNA reads TGTGCCAGCAGCCTACCCGGGACTTCGTCCGGGGAGCTGTTTTTT.